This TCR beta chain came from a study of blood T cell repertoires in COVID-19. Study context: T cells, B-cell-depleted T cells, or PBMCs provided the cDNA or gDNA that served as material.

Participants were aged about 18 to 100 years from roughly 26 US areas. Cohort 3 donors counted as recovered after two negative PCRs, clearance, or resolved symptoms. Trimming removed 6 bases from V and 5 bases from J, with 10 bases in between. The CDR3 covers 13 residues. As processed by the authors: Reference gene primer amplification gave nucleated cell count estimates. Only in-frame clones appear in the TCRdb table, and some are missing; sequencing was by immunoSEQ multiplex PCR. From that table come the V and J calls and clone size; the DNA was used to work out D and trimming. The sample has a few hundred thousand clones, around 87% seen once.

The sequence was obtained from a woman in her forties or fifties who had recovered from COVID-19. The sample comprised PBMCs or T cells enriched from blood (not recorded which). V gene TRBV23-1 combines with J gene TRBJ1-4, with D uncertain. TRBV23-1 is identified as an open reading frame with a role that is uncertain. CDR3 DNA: TGCGCCAGCAGGCGATCCCTAAATGAAAAACTGTTTTTT. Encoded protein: CASRRSLNEKLFF.